This T cell receptor beta chain was found in a study of T cell responses to AZD1222 COVID-19 vaccine. Study-level points and caveats: At 160-218 and 743-854, vaccine-associated CD4 TCRs were dominant, and they spanned spike.

Note on this clone: What it recognizes is unknown.

Data came from immunoSEQ multiplex PCR; TCRdb stores just in-frame clones and leaves some out. Altogether 90,000 to 95,000 clones are present, about 89% being singletons, with the ten largest covering 7.5%. This sequence was found in an adult in good health. The sample was peripheral blood, taken on day 0 of AZD1222 vaccination.

This chain's CDR3 is CASSAGTGMGNTEAFF. The CDR3 DNA sequence: TGTGCCAGCAGCGCCGGGACAGGGATGGGGAACACTGAAGCTTTCTTT. This chain uses TRBV9 with TRBJ1-1; 9 bases line up with TRBD1. Germline V lookup: CDR1 SGDLS, CDR2 YYNGEE. The CDR3 runs to 16 residues. With V trimmed by 3 bases and J by 1 base, 7 bases remained unmatched.